The 25 T cell receptor beta chains below were found in one sample sequenced in a study of T cell responses to AZD1222 COVID-19 vaccine. Clones were read by immunoSEQ multiplex PCR, and TCRdb kept only the in-frame ones, dropping some. The sample includes 45,000 to 60,000 clones, about 90% of them seen just once. The sample in question was peripheral blood, obtained on day 0 of AZD1222 vaccination. The receptors shown here come from an adult in good health.

The V and J genes are TRBV29-1 and TRBJ1-3; the D is unclear. This CDR3 is 15 amino acids long. Germline CDR1 and CDR2: SQVTM and ANQGSEA. V gave up 0 bases and J gave up 4 bases, with 13 bases separating them. CDR3 sequence: CSVEDLTGVGNTIYF. CDR3 coding DNA: TGCAGCGTTGAAGATCTGACCGGGGTCGGAAACACCATATATTTT.

This chain uses TRBV10-3 with TRBJ2-1; D tentatively reads TRBD1 or TRBD2 (7 bases each). CDR1 and CDR2 from the germline V gene are ENHRY and SYGVKD. CDR3 size: 16 residues. V dropped 5 bases and J dropped 3 bases, with 17 bases sitting between them. The DNA of the CDR3 is TGTGCCATCAGTCGGGAGGCACAGGGGTACTACAATGAGCAGTTCTTC. Encoded protein: CAISREAQGYYNEQFF.

The V and J genes are TRBV29-1 and TRBJ1-1; possibly TRBD1 for D (5 bases). The CDR3 extends over 13 amino acids. V was cut by 7 bases and J by 2 bases, with 14 bases left in between. Germline assignment: CDR1 SQVTM and CDR2 ANQGSEA. The chain's CDR3 is CSGQWGVNTEAFF. The CDR3 DNA is TGCAGCGGGCAGTGGGGGGTTAACACTGAAGCTTTCTTT. The full variable domain, rest sourced from reference TRBV29-1 and TRBJ1-1, is SAVISQKPSRDICQRGTSLTIQCQVDSQVTMMFWYRQQPGQSLTLIATANQGSEATYESGFVIDKFPISRPNLTFSTLTVSNMSPEDSSIYLCSGQWGVNTEAFFGQGTRLTVV.

The V gene is TRBV5-1, the J gene TRBJ1-3; D unresolved. Per the germline V gene, CDR1 is SGHRS and CDR2 is YFSETQ. This CDR3 is built from 16 residues. Trimming removed 3 bases at V and 2 bases at J, with 15 bases between. The CDR3 DNA sequence: TGCGCCAGCAGCTCGGGGAGCGGCCCACCTGGAAACACCATATATTTT. Protein: CASSSGSGPPGNTIYF.

The chain has TRBV4-1 and TRBJ1-1, with a weak D call TRBD1 (5 bases). Per germline, CDR1 MGHRA and CDR2 YSYEKL. V lost 4 bases and J lost 1, with 28 bases in between. The CDR3 is made up of 20 amino acids. CDR3 amino acids: CASSPFSLRGRKRGNTEAFF. Here the CDR3 DNA reads TGCGCCAGCAGCCCATTTAGCCTTCGGGGCAGAAAGCGGGGGAACACTGAAGCTTTCTTT.

CDR3 DNA: TGTGCCAGCAGCTCAAACCGGGACAACTACAATGAGCAGTTCTTC. It encodes CASSSNRDNYNEQFF. The chain employs TRBV7-2 and TRBJ2-1; the D gene is possibly TRBD1 (6 bases). The CDR3 contains 15 residues. Germline-derived CDR1 and CDR2 are SGHTA and FQGNSA. Trimming shortened V by 4 bases and J by 3 bases, and 13 bases separated the two germline ends.

The chain links TRBV2 to TRBJ1-1; 8 nucleotides match TRBD1. Germline V CDR1 and CDR2: SNHLY, FYNNEI. The CDR3 sequence is 14 residues long. Trimming removed 6 bases from V and 3 bases from J; junction bases left unmatched: 6. CDR3 region: CASRGQGFDTEAFF. The CDR3 coding sequence is TGTGCCAGCAGAGGACAGGGCTTTGACACTGAAGCTTTCTTT.

The DNA of the CDR3 is TGTGCCAGCAAGGGGTCGATTGATTCACCCCTCCACTTT. Translated, it gives CASKGSIDSPLHF. The J gene is TRBJ1-6, the V gene TRBV28, with D possibly matching TRBD1 (5 bases). CDR3 length: 13 amino acids. The germline gives CDR1 MDHEN, CDR2 SYDVKM. V was pared by 7 bases and J by 8 bases, with 12 bases between.

The chain is built from TRBV7-3 and TRBJ2-3; D is unresolved. Between the trimmed V and J ends, which lost 2 bases and 4 bases, there was a span of 7 bases. The CDR3 runs 13 residues. In germline, CDR1 is SGHTA, CDR2 FQGTGA. CDR3 in amino acids: CASSLGFADTQYF. The CDR3 region has the DNA TGTGCCAGCAGCTTAGGGTTTGCAGATACGCAGTATTTT.

The CDR3 sequence is CASSQGNSGNTIYF. As DNA, the CDR3 is TGTGCCAGTAGTCAGGGCAACTCTGGAAACACCATATATTTT. This sequence joins TRBV19 and TRBJ1-3; TRBD1 is a possible D gene (5 bases). Germline V gene sequence: CDR1 LNHDA, CDR2 SQIVND (reference sequence). Trimming removed 5 bases from V and 0 bases from J, with 8 bases in between. The CDR3 has 14 residues.

The rearrangement uses TRBV2 and TRBJ2-6; possible D gene TRBD1, 5 bases. V was clipped by 6 bases and J by 3 bases, with 9 bases between them. The CDR3 extends over 14 amino acids. In germline, CDR1 is SNHLY, CDR2 FYNNEI. CDR3 sequence reads: CASRSGFGANVLTF. CDR3 in DNA: TGTGCCAGCAGGTCAGGGTTTGGGGCCAACGTCCTGACTTTC.

This chain uses TRBV27 with TRBJ1-2; no clear D gene. The CDR3 runs to 15 residues. V dropped 4 bases and J dropped 4 bases, with 16 bases sitting between them. Germline CDR1 is MNHEY and CDR2 is SMNVEV (reference sequence). The CDR3 sequence is CASSSHGRNGYGYTF. In nucleotides, the CDR3 is TGTGCCAGCAGTTCACACGGACGAAACGGCTATGGCTACACCTTC.

The chain has TRBV9 and TRBJ1-2, with 9 bases fitting TRBD1. Germline CDR1 is SGDLS and CDR2 is YYNGEE. The ends lost 6 bases at V and 2 bases at J; junction bases unmatched: 8. This CDR3 is 15 amino acids long. CDR3 coding DNA: TGTGCCAGCAATCCCGGGACAGGGATCAACTATGGCTACACCTTC. Its translation: CASNPGTGINYGYTF.

The chain joins TRBV7-2 to TRBJ1-3; no reliable D call. Trimming took 5 bases from V and 5 from J, leaving 19 bases between them. The germline CDR1 and CDR2 sequences are SGHTA and FQGNSA. The CDR3 is 16 residues long. The CDR3, as DNA: TGTGCCAGCAGCCCTGGTGTCTTCGGGCAGAGAAACACCATATATTTT. Amino acids: CASSPGVFGQRNTIYF.

The V gene is TRBV6-5, the J gene TRBJ2-7; D is uncertain. CDR3 length equals 12 residues. Per germline, CDR1 MNHEY and CDR2 SVGAGI. The ends were cut back, 5 bases at V and 2 bases at J, with 7 bases in the middle. The CDR3 DNA follows: TGTGCCAGCAGTATATCCACCTACGAGCAGTACTTC. Translation: CASSISTYEQYF.

The chain links TRBV11-2 to TRBJ2-1, with a weak D call TRBD1 (6 bases). V dropped 7 bases and J dropped 4 bases, with 23 bases sitting between them. The CDR3 spans 17 residues. Germline V gives CDR1 SGHAT, CDR2 FQNNGV. CDR3 in amino acids: CASNAGVLTRIYNEQFF. The CDR3 DNA is TGTGCCAGCAACGCAGGGGTCCTTACCCGAATATACAATGAGCAGTTCTTC.

The chain is built from TRBV7-3 and TRBJ2-1; D is possibly TRBD1 (6 bases). The CDR3 consists of 14 residues. The germline CDR1 and CDR2 sequences are SGHTA and FQGTGA. Trimming took 5 bases from V and 4 from J, leaving 12 bases between them. The DNA for the CDR3 is TGTGCCAGCAGCCCCGCACAGGGATACAATGAGCAGTTCTTC. Translation gives CASSPAQGYNEQFF. The variable domain in full, completed from reference TRBV7-3 and TRBJ2-1, reads GAGVSQTPSNKVTEKGKYVELRCDPISGHTALYWYRQSLGQGPEFLIYFQGTGAADDSGLPNDRFFAVRPEGSVSTLKIQRTERGDSAVYLCASSPAQGYNEQFFGPGTRLTVL.

This clone was picked up one time. V usage is TRBV7-2 and J usage is TRBJ2-7; D is ambiguous. Trimming removed 1 base from V and 2 bases from J, with 9 bases in between. The CDR3 sequence is 14 residues long. Germline-derived CDR1 and CDR2 are SGHTA and FQGNSA. The CDR3 spells CASSLDGYTYEQYF. CDR3 DNA: TGTGCCAGCAGCTTAGATGGATATACCTACGAGCAGTACTTC.

J is TRBJ1-5 and V is TRBV19; maybe TRBD1 (5 bases). V lost 1 base to trimming and J lost 0 bases, with 10 bases between them. The CDR3 spans 16 residues. CDR1 and CDR2 (germline): LNHDA, SQIVND (reference sequence). The CDR3 protein is CASSIGTPYSNQPQHF. In nucleotides, the CDR3 is TGTGCCAGTAGTATAGGGACACCTTATAGCAATCAGCCCCAGCATTTT.

The chain employs TRBV28 and TRBJ2-7; D remains unclear. In germline, CDR1 is MDHEN, CDR2 SYDVKM. The CDR3 contains 15 residues. V dropped 7 bases and J dropped 0 bases, with 16 bases sitting between them. The CDR3 spells CASTPGVQSSYEQYF. The CDR3 DNA is TGTGCCAGCACTCCTGGGGTACAGAGCTCCTACGAGCAGTACTTC.

This sequence joins TRBV19 and TRBJ1-2, with D tentatively TRBD1 (6 bases). The CDR3 sequence is 13 residues long. Germline V gene lookup returns CDR1 LNHDA and CDR2 SQIVND (reference sequence). Deletions cut 6 bases from V and 3 bases from J, with 11 bases between. As DNA, the CDR3 is TGTGCCAGTAGCCTACAGGGAGACTATGGCTACACCTTC. Translating it yields CASSLQGDYGYTF.

CDR3 protein: CASRRLWGSGTDTQYF. The CDR3 DNA reads as TGTGCCAGCAGACGCCTTTGGGGGTCGGGCACAGATACGCAGTATTTT. This chain joins TRBV5-5 and TRBJ2-3; the D call may be TRBD1 or TRBD2 (5 bases each). V was shortened by 5 bases and J by 1 base, with 17 bases between the two germline ends. CDR1 SGHKS and CDR2 YYEKEE come from the germline V gene (reference sequence). This CDR3 has 16 amino acids.

The chain joins TRBV28 to TRBJ1-1, with no clear D. The CDR3 runs to 14 residues. Germline V lookup: CDR1 MDHEN, CDR2 SYDVKM. Trimming stripped 2 bases from V and 4 bases from J, with 11 bases between. As DNA, the CDR3 is TGTGCCAGCAGTTTAAGGCCCCCGAGCACTGAAGCTTTCTTT. Residues: CASSLRPPSTEAFF. The variable domain in full, completed from reference TRBV28 and TRBJ1-1, reads DVKVTQSSRYLVKRTGEKVFLECVQDMDHENMFWYRQDPGLGLRLIYFSYDVKMKEKGDIPEGYSVSREKKERFSLILESASTNQTSMYLCASSLRPPSTEAFFGQGTRLTVV.

The V and J genes are TRBV10-1 and TRBJ1-1; D is perhaps TRBD1 (5 bases). Germline CDR1 WNHNN, CDR2 SYGVQD (reference sequence). V was pared by 6 bases and J by 0 bases, with 8 bases between. The CDR3 length is 13 residues. The CDR3 reads CASREGMNTEAFF. CDR3 nucleotides: TGCGCCAGCAGAGAGGGGATGAACACTGAAGCTTTCTTT.

This clone was seen once. V gene TRBV7-9 combines with J gene TRBJ1-1; perhaps TRBD1 as D (5 bases). Per germline, CDR1 SEHNR and CDR2 FQNEAQ (reference sequence). The CDR3 is 15 residues long. V was shortened by 4 bases and J by 0 bases, with 12 bases between the two germline ends. Here the CDR3 reads CASSSRAHLNTEAFF. The CDR3, as DNA: TGTGCCAGCAGCTCCAGGGCCCACTTGAACACTGAAGCTTTCTTT.